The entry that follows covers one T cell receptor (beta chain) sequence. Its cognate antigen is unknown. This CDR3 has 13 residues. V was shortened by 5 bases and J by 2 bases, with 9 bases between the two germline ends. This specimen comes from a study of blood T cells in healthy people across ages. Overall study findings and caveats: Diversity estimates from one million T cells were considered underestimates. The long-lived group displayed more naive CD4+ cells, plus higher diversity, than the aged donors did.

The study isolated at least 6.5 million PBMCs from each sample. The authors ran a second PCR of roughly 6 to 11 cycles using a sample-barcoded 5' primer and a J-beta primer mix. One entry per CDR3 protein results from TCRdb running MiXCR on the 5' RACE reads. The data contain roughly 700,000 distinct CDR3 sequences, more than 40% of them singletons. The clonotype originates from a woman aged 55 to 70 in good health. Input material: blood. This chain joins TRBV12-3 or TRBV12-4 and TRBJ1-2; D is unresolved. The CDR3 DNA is TGTGCCAGCAGTGTTAGAGGGAACTATGGCTACACCTTC. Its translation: CASSVRGNYGYTF.